The clone carrying this T cell receptor (beta chain) has ten or more counts. Its antigen remains unknown. The record originates from a study of T cells after yellow fever vaccination. Findings and limits, study-wide: Clones from primary vaccination mostly reappeared after the booster (96% CD4, roughly 87% CD8). A minor fraction of clonotypes spanned both CD4 and CD8 compartments. FACS-sorted repertoires could harbor abundant contaminating bulk-population clonotypes.

Germline loops: CDR1 MNHEY, CDR2 SVGEGT. The germline V and J ends were trimmed by 2 bases and 4 bases, with 3 bases remaining between them. The CDR3 loop spans 12 amino acids. TCRdb re-derived calls from the 5' RACE reads in MiXCR, one entry per CDR3 protein. Here the sample spans 99,000 or so distinct CDR3 sequences, under 7% being singletons. Sequencing was performed on CD8+ T cells sorted from PBMCs, taken 10 days after the yellow fever booster vaccination. The chain combines TRBV6-2 or TRBV6-3 with TRBJ2-1, with D hard to call. The sequence was obtained from a man between 18 and 29 years old who received the YFV17D yellow fever vaccine. CDR3 sequence reads: CASSYGYNEQFF. The CDR3 DNA follows: TGTGCCAGCAGTTACGGATACAATGAGCAGTTCTTC.